Below are 17 T cell receptor beta chains sequenced from a single sample in a study of blood T cell repertoires in COVID-19 (TCRdb year 2020). The library was made by the immunoSEQ multiplex PCR assay. Not all clones reach the TCRdb copy of this immuneACCESS table, which keeps in-frame sequences only. Checked studies attribute under half of the gap to unresolved V genes and leave the rest unexplained. For this sample the table gives under 250,000 clones, of which under 85% were detected only once. Clones ranked in the top ten supply around 5.5% of the sample. Sequencing was done on a sample of peripheral blood. The receptors were sampled from a human donor in a cohort sampled during active COVID-19.

The chain employs TRBV19 and TRBJ1-4; D gene uncertain. V was cut by 4 bases and J by 0 bases, with 9 bases left in between. CDR1 is LNHDA and CDR2 is SQIVND in the germline V gene (reference sequence). This CDR3 comprises 15 residues. As DNA, the CDR3 is TGTGCCAGTAGTAGGGAGATATCAACTAATGAAAAACTGTTTTTT. Translation gives CASSREISTNEKLFF.

The rearrangement joins TRBV5-6 to TRBJ1-1; D gene ambiguous. The CDR3 runs to 13 residues. V lost 5 bases, J lost 3 bases, and 11 bases lay in between. Germline V gene data show CDR1 as SGHDT and CDR2 as YYEEEE. The CDR3 region is CASSQEIHTEAFF. CDR3 nucleotide sequence: TGTGCCAGCAGTCAAGAGATTCACACTGAAGCTTTCTTT.

V and J are TRBV28 and TRBJ1-5; D is unclear. Germline CDR1 and CDR2: MDHEN and SYDVKM. Trimming stripped 5 bases from V and 2 bases from J, with 7 bases between. This CDR3 contains 13 residues. The CDR3 DNA reads TGTGCCAGCAGTCTCGTCGGCAATCAGCCCCAGCATTTT. Amino acid sequence: CASSLVGNQPQHF. Together with reference TRBV28 and TRBJ1-5, the CDR3 gives the full variable domain: DVKVTQSSRYLVKRTGEKVFLECVQDMDHENMFWYRQDPGLGLRLIYFSYDVKMKEKGDIPEGYSVSREKKERFSLILESASTNQTSMYLCASSLVGNQPQHFGDGTRLSIL.

V is TRBV7-2 and J is TRBJ2-7; 7 bases are shared with TRBD1. CDR1 and CDR2 from the germline V gene are SGHTA and FQGNSA. This CDR3 is 17 amino acids long. V shed 5 bases and J 3 bases; nucleotides not matched to a gene: 16. For the CDR3, the DNA is TGTGCCAGCAGCCTCTCCGGGACAGCAATAACCCTCTACGAGCAGTACTTC. Its translation is CASSLSGTAITLYEQYF.

For this clone: One end of the junction is discordant with germline, which a read error may explain. J is TRBJ2-1 and V is TRBV6-1; 14 bases line up with TRBD2. This CDR3 has 15 residues. Germline CDR1 MNHNS, CDR2 SASEGT. The CDR3 here is CASSEGLAGGGEQFF. The CDR3 nucleotides are TGTGCCAGCAGCGAAGGACTAGCGGGAGGTGGGGAGCAGTTCTTC.

Turning to this clone: An end of the junction does not agree with germline; a read error may underlie this. The chain joins TRBV20-1 to TRBJ2-2; D may be TRBD2 (6 bases). This CDR3 is 15 amino acids long. Germline V gene data show CDR1 as DFQATT and CDR2 as SNEGSKA (reference sequence). In nucleotides, the CDR3 is TGCAGTGCTAGTAGGTTTGCGGGGAACGCCGGGGAGCTGTTTTTT. This translates into CSASRFAGNAGELFF.

The rearrangement joins TRBV14 to TRBJ1-1; no definite D call. Germline values: CDR1 SGHDN, CDR2 FVKESK. The germline V and J ends were trimmed by 3 bases and 0 bases, with 14 bases remaining between them. The CDR3 contains 16 residues. The CDR3 loop is CASSHLGGEMNTEAFF. Written as DNA, the CDR3 is TGTGCCAGCAGCCACCTCGGTGGGGAGATGAACACTGAAGCTTTCTTT.

The chain recombines TRBV5-1 with TRBJ1-2, with D possibly matching TRBD1 (6 bases). Trimming cost V 3 bases and J 3 bases, with 12 bases left between them. CDR3 length: 14 amino acids. Germline V gene sequence: CDR1 SGHRS, CDR2 YFSETQ. The CDR3 DNA reads TGCGCCAGCAGCTGGGGGACAACTTACTATGGCTACACCTTC. This sequence encodes CASSWGTTYYGYTF.

This clone was counted a few times. The chain has TRBV2 and TRBJ2-7; unclear D gene. The CDR3 extends over 11 amino acids. The V gene lost 8 bases and the J gene lost 0 bases, with 5 bases spanning the gap. CDR1 SNHLY and CDR2 FYNNEI come from the germline V gene. The CDR3 nucleotides read TGTGCCAGCGGCTTCTCCTACGAGCAGTACTTC. Translated: CASGFSYEQYF.

The CDR3 is CASRKLAGGTYEQYF. Written as DNA, the CDR3 is TGTGCCAGCAGGAAACTAGCGGGGGGTACCTACGAGCAGTACTTC. The chain employs TRBV6-5 and TRBJ2-7; 12 nucleotides align to TRBD2. This CDR3 has 15 amino acids. Germline trimming cut 6 bases from V and 2 bases from J; bases unmatched to any gene: 5. Germline V lookup: CDR1 MNHEY, CDR2 SVGAGI.

The chain uses TRBV4-2 and TRBJ2-6; the D is unclear. Trimming took 6 bases from V and 0 from J, leaving 3 bases between them. The germline CDR1 and CDR2 sequences are LGHNA and YNFKEQ. The CDR3 covers 13 residues. The CDR3 is CASRSSGANVLTF. CDR3 in DNA: TGTGCCAGCAGGAGCTCTGGGGCCAACGTCCTGACTTTC.

J is TRBJ1-2 and V is TRBV28, with TRBD1 matching over 7 bases. The CDR3 runs to 14 residues. From germline, CDR1 is MDHEN and CDR2 SYDVKM. V was pared by 6 bases and J by 2 bases, with 6 bases of the junction left unmatched. The CDR3 reads CASRTGEENYGYTF. Here the CDR3 DNA reads TGTGCCAGCAGAACAGGGGAGGAGAACTATGGCTACACCTTC.

The rearrangement links TRBV5-4 to TRBJ1-2; 10 bases map to TRBD1. Per the germline V gene, CDR1 is SGHNT and CDR2 is YYREEE (reference sequence). This CDR3 has 14 amino acids. V shed 1 base and J 5 bases; nucleotides not matched to a gene: 2. CDR3 nucleotides: TGTGCCAGCAGCTTGACGGACAGGGGGTATGGCTACACCTTC. Encoded protein: CASSLTDRGYGYTF. Full variable domain (outside the CDR3, taken from reference TRBV5-4 and TRBJ1-2): ETGVTQSPTHLIKTRGQQVTLRCSSQSGHNTVSWYQQALGQGPQFIFQYYREEENGRGNFPPRFSGLQFPNYSSELNVNALELDDSALYLCASSLTDRGYGYTFGSGTRLTVV.

V and J are TRBV19 and TRBJ2-5, with D possibly matching TRBD1 (6 bases). The length of the CDR3 is 13 residues. V gave up 7 bases and J gave up 7 bases, with 16 bases separating them. Looked up from germline, CDR1 is LNHDA and CDR2 is SQIVND (reference sequence). In DNA, the CDR3 is TGTGCCAGTACTGAGGGGGTCACGGGGACCCAGTACTTC. Its translation: CASTEGVTGTQYF.

The genes are TRBV9 and TRBJ1-2, with TRBD1 as a possible D gene (5 bases). CDR1 is SGDLS and CDR2 is YYNGEE in the germline V gene. This CDR3 is built from 15 residues. Trimming cost V 0 bases and J 4 bases, with 13 bases left between them. CDR3 sequence reads: CASSVDAGWTYGYTF. CDR3 DNA: TGTGCCAGCAGCGTAGATGCAGGGTGGACCTATGGCTACACCTTC. The variable domain in full, with the rest retrieved from reference TRBV9 and TRBJ1-2, is DSGVTQTPKHLITATGQRVTLRCSPRSGDLSVYWYQQSLDQGLQFLIQYYNGEERAKGNILERFSAQQFPDLHSELNLSSLELGDSALYFCASSVDAGWTYGYTFGSGTRLTVV.

The V call is TRBV18, the J call TRBJ2-2; D ambiguous. This CDR3 spans 13 amino acids. Germline assignment: CDR1 KGHSH and CDR2 LQKENI. Trimming removed 5 bases at V and 6 bases at J, with 10 bases between. The CDR3 spells CASSSSEAGELFF. The DNA of the CDR3 is TGTGCCAGCTCAAGCAGCGAAGCCGGGGAGCTGTTTTTT.

This chain connects TRBV5-1 to TRBJ2-7; 8 bases are shared with TRBD1. V dropped 4 bases and J dropped 1; count of bases not matched to a gene: 7. Germline values: CDR1 SGHRS, CDR2 YFSETQ. CDR3 size: 15 residues. Written as DNA, the CDR3 is TGCGCCAGCAGCGGGATAGGGACAGGTTCCTACGAGCAGTACTTC. Its protein product is CASSGIGTGSYEQYF.